Following are 14 T cell receptor beta chains from one sample sequenced in a study of radiotherapy plus CTLA-4 blockade in lung cancer. Generated by immunoSEQ multiplex PCR, the TCRdb table keeps only in-frame clones and is missing some. The sample records roughly 45,000 clones, 50% to 70% being singletons. This material consisted of peripheral blood, taken from a patient treated with radiotherapy plus ipilimumab. These receptors came from a human donor with non-small cell lung cancer who had a partial response to radiotherapy plus ipilimumab.

The genes are TRBV5-1 and TRBJ2-3; 8 nucleotides match TRBD2. Trimming cost V 6 bases and J 6 bases; bases outside gene matches: 9. The CDR3 covers 14 residues. CDR1 and CDR2 from the germline V gene are SGHRS and YFSETQ. Here the CDR3 reads CASKVAGQGDTQYF. In DNA form, the CDR3 reads TGCGCCAGCAAGGTAGCGGGGCAAGGGGATACGCAGTATTTT.

This clone came up a few times. This sequence joins TRBV7-3 and TRBJ1-5; D uncertain. The CDR3 is made up of 13 amino acids. V gave up 2 bases and J gave up 7 bases, with 9 bases separating them. The V gene's germline CDR1 is SGHTA and CDR2 FQGTGA. The CDR3 bases are TGTGCCAGCAGCTTACCCTTATCCCAGCCCCAGCATTTT. Amino acids: CASSLPLSQPQHF. The variable domain in full, completed from reference TRBV7-3 and TRBJ1-5, reads GAGVSQTPSNKVTEKGKYVELRCDPISGHTALYWYRQSLGQGPEFLIYFQGTGAADDSGLPNDRFFAVRPEGSVSTLKIQRTERGDSAVYLCASSLPLSQPQHFGDGTRLSIL.

By frequency in the sample, this clone is medium-sized. The rearrangement joins TRBV7-9 to TRBJ1-1; D perhaps matches TRBD1 (6 bases). The germline CDR1 and CDR2 sequences are SEHNR and FQNEAQ (reference sequence). The CDR3 consists of 14 residues. The germline V and J ends were trimmed by 0 bases and 7 bases, with 12 bases remaining between them. As DNA, the CDR3 is TGTGCCAGCAGCTTAGCTGACAGGCCCAATGAAGCTTTCTTT. Translation: CASSLADRPNEAFF. Together with reference TRBV7-9 and TRBJ1-1, the CDR3 gives the full variable domain: DTGVSQNPRHKITKRGQNVTFRCDPISEHNRLYWYRQTLGQGPEFLTYFQNEAQLEKSRLLSDRFSAERPKGSFSTLEIQRTEQGDSAMYLCASSLADRPNEAFFGQGTRLTVV.

This clone was counted once. The chain links TRBV7-2 to TRBJ1-1; D might be TRBD1 (5 bases). CDR1 is SGHTA, CDR2 FQGNSA, per germline. The CDR3 extends over 13 amino acids. Between the trimmed V and J ends, which lost 5 bases and 4 bases, there was a span of 11 bases. For the CDR3, the DNA is TGTGCCAGCAGCCGGGACTGGGGCACTGAAGCTTTCTTT. This sequence encodes CASSRDWGTEAFF.

This clone was detected only a few times. This chain links TRBV21-1 with TRBJ2-7; the table's D call TRBD1 went unverified against the DNA. TRBV21-1 is reported as a pseudogene. The CDR3 sequence is 18 residues long. The CDR3 coding sequence is TGTGCCAGCAGCAAAGTCCCCCCGACAGGGGTCTACTCCTACGAGCAGTACTTC. Amino acid sequence: CASSKVPPTGVYSYEQYF.

This clone appeared a few times. J is TRBJ2-1 and V is TRBV7-8, with 9 bases lining up with TRBD2. The CDR3 runs to 16 residues. The junction had 10 bases not matched to a gene; V was cut back by 5 bases and J by 5 bases. Germline CDR1 reads SGHVS; CDR2 reads FQNEAQ. The CDR3 nucleotides read TGTGCCAGCAGCACCGCGGTGTCTAGCGGGGACAATGAGCAGTTCTTC. Translation: CASSTAVSSGDNEQFF.

The chain uses TRBV5-1 and TRBJ2-5; 7 bases fit TRBD2. Per germline, CDR1 SGHRS and CDR2 YFSETQ. The ends lost 4 bases at V and 2 bases at J; junction bases unmatched: 8. The CDR3 is 15 residues long. The CDR3 spells CASSLVPGLQETQYF. The CDR3 DNA sequence: TGCGCCAGCAGCCTGGTACCGGGACTACAAGAGACCCAGTACTTC.

The CDR3 region is CASSLLSGLNTDTQYF. The CDR3 DNA is TGTGCCAGCAGCTTACTCTCAGGGTTAAACACAGATACGCAGTATTTT. V gene TRBV7-6 combines with J gene TRBJ2-3, with D possibly matching TRBD1 (5 bases). V lost 2 bases and J lost 2, with 14 bases in between. The CDR3 sequence is 16 residues long. Germline V gene data show CDR1 as SGHVS and CDR2 as FNYEAQ.

The rearrangement uses TRBV18 and TRBJ1-1, with 7 bases aligning to TRBD1. V was pared by 3 bases and J by 10 bases, with 14 bases of the junction left unmatched. This CDR3 region has 15 residues. CDR1 is KGHSH and CDR2 is LQKENI in the germline V gene. The CDR3 here is CASSPPGRDRSRAFF. The CDR3 nucleotides read TGTGCCAGCTCACCGCCCGGCCGGGACAGAAGTCGAGCTTTCTTT.

This chain links TRBV2 with TRBJ2-1; 11 positions agree with TRBD2. The CDR3 totals 15 residues. Germline V gives CDR1 SNHLY, CDR2 FYNNEI. Losses at the gene ends were 3 bases for V and 4 bases for J; bases not matched to a gene: 2. CDR3: CASSEVAGGYNEQFF. The DNA for the CDR3 is TGTGCCAGCAGTGAGGTAGCGGGAGGGTACAATGAGCAGTTCTTC.

The chain joins TRBV10-3 to TRBJ2-7, with D possibly called TRBD1 or TRBD2 (9 bases each). The germline V gene encodes CDR1 ENHRY and CDR2 SYGVKD. V was cut by 4 bases and J by 2 bases, with 27 bases left in between. CDR3 length: 19 amino acids. The CDR3 region is CAISGTGGVNSGSTYEQYF. CDR3 DNA: TGTGCCATCAGTGGAACAGGGGGCGTAAATAGCGGGAGTACCTACGAGCAGTACTTC.

This clone has only one observation. The chain recombines TRBV6-5 with TRBJ1-1; perhaps TRBD1 as D (6 bases). CDR1 and CDR2 from the germline V gene are MNHEY and SVGAGI. V was cut by 4 bases and J by 0 bases, with 15 bases left in between. This CDR3 has 16 amino acids. CDR3 residues: CASSSRQVGLNTEAFF. The DNA of the CDR3 is TGTGCCAGCAGTTCTAGACAGGTCGGGCTGAACACTGAAGCTTTCTTT.

The table lists this clone with a count of one. This chain connects TRBV28 to TRBJ2-7, with D maybe TRBD2 (5 bases). The CDR3 has 12 amino acids. CDR1 is MDHEN, CDR2 SYDVKM, per germline. The germline V and J ends were trimmed by 6 bases and 6 bases, with 12 bases remaining between them. The CDR3 protein is CASSLGVTEQYF. The DNA for the CDR3 is TGTGCCAGCAGCCTCGGGGTGACCGAGCAGTACTTC.

The V gene is TRBV7-9, the J gene TRBJ2-5; weak D call: TRBD1 (7 bases). V lost 7 bases and J lost 4, with 19 bases in between. CDR1 SEHNR and CDR2 FQNEAQ come from the germline V gene (reference sequence). The CDR3 sequence is 15 residues long. The chain's CDR3 is CASTVGDREAETQYF. In nucleotides, the CDR3 is TGTGCCAGCACCGTTGGTGACAGGGAGGCAGAGACCCAGTACTTC.